This T cell receptor beta chain was retrieved from a study of Ad26.COV2.S vaccination and SARS-CoV-2 variants. Stated treatment: 15 to 20 received Ad26.COV2.S at low or high dose, single or two shots; several received placebo; per-sample allocation not given. The samples date from day 63 after the first vaccine or placebo injection. Study conclusions and caveats: The placebo group had lower spike-specific TCR breadth than the vaccine recipients did.

Germline loops: CDR1 KGHSH, CDR2 LQKENI. Trimming pared 1 base from V and 0 bases from J, leaving 22 bases between. This CDR3 has 21 residues. About this clone: Its antigen is unidentified.

This table comes from immunoSEQ multiplex PCR, and its TCRdb copy is limited to in-frame clones, with some not included. The sample lists 300,000 to 400,000 clones; about nine tenths were seen once. This sequence was found in a person aged 18-65 years who received the Ad26.COV2.S COVID-19 vaccine or a placebo. The sequencing here drew on peripheral blood, taken in a trial of Ad26.COV2.S vaccine versus placebo. J is TRBJ2-6 and V is TRBV18; maybe TRBD1 (6 bases). The chain's CDR3 is CASSPRSGVTLAPSGANVLTF. Written as DNA, the CDR3 is TGTGCCAGCTCACCACGGTCAGGGGTTACTTTAGCCCCCTCTGGGGCCAACGTCCTGACTTTC.